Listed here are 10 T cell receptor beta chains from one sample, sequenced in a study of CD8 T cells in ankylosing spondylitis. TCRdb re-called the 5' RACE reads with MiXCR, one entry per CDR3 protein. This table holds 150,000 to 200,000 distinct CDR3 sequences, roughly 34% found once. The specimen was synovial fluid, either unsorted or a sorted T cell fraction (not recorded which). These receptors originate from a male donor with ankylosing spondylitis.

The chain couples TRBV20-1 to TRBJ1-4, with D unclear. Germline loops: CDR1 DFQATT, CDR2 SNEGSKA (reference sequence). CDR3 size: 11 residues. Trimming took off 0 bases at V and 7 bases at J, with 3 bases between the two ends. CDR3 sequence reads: CSARDGEKLFF. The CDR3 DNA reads TGCAGTGCTAGAGATGGTGAAAAACTGTTTTTT.

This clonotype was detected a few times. Here the CDR3 reads CASSLGGLGNEQFF. In DNA form, the CDR3 reads TGTGCCAGCAGCTTAGGGGGGCTTGGCAATGAGCAGTTCTTC. The chain links TRBV7-2 to TRBJ2-1; the D gene is possibly TRBD1 (6 bases). The germline CDR1 and CDR2 sequences are SGHTA and FQGNSA. The CDR3 is 14 residues long. Trimming took off 1 base at V and 6 bases at J, with 10 bases between the two ends.

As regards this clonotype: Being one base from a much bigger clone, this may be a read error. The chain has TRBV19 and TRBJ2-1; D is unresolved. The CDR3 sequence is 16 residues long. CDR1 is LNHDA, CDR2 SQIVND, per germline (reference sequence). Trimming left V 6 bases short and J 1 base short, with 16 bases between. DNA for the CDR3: TGTGCCAGTAGACCAATGGCAGTATTTTCCTACAATGAGCAGTTCTTC. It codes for CASRPMAVFSYNEQFF.

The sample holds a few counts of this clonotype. This CDR3 is CSARGLDRDTQYF. The CDR3, as DNA: TGCAGTGCTAGAGGGCTTGATAGAGATACGCAGTATTTT. The chain recombines TRBV20-1 with TRBJ2-3; D is unclear. The CDR3 sequence is 13 residues long. The V gene's germline CDR1 is DFQATT and CDR2 SNEGSKA (reference sequence). Trimming shortened V by 1 base and J by 5 bases, and 10 bases separated the two germline ends.

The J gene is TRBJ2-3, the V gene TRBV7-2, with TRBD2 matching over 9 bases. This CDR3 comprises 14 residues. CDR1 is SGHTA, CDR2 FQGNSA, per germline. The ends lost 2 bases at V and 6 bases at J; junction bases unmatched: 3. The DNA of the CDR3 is TGTGCCAGCAGCTTACTGCGGGGGGGGGATACGCAGTATTTT. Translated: CASSLLRGGDTQYF.

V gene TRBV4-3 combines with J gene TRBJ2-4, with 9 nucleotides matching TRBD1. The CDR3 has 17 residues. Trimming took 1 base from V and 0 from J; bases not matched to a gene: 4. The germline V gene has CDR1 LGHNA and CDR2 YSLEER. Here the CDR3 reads CASSQAGQGLAKNIQYF. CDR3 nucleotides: TGCGCCAGCAGCCAAGCAGGACAGGGGTTAGCCAAAAACATTCAGTACTTC.

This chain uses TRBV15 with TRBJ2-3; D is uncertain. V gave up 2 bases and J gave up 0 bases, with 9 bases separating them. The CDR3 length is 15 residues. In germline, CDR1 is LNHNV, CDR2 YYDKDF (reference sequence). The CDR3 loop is CATSRLTSSTDTQYF. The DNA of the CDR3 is TGTGCCACCAGCAGATTGACATCTAGCACAGATACGCAGTATTTT. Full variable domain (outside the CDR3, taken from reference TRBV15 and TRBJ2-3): DAMVIQNPRYQVTQFGKPVTLSCSQTLNHNVMYWYQQKSSQAPKLLFHYYDKDFNNEADTPDNFQSRRPNTSFCFLDIRSPGLGDTAMYLCATSRLTSSTDTQYFGPGTRLTVL.

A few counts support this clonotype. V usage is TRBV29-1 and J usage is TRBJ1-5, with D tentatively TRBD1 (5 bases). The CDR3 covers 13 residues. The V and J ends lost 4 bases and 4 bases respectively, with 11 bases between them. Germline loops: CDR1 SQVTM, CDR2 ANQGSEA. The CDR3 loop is CSVGGVPNQPQHF. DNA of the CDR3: TGCAGCGTTGGAGGGGTGCCAAATCAGCCCCAGCATTTT.

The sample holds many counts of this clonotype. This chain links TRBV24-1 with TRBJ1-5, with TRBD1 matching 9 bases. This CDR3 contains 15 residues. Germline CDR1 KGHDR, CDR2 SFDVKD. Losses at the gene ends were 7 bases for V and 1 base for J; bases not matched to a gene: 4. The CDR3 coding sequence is TGTGCCACCAGGCCGGACAGGGGAAGCAATCAGCCCCAGCATTTT. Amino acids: CATRPDRGSNQPQHF.

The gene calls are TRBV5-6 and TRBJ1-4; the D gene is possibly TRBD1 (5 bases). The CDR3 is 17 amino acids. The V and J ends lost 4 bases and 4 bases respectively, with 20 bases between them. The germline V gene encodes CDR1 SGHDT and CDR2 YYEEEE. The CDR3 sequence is CASSTGGLLRSNEKLFF. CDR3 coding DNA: TGTGCCAGCAGCACTGGGGGACTTCTTCGGAGTAATGAAAAACTGTTTTTT.